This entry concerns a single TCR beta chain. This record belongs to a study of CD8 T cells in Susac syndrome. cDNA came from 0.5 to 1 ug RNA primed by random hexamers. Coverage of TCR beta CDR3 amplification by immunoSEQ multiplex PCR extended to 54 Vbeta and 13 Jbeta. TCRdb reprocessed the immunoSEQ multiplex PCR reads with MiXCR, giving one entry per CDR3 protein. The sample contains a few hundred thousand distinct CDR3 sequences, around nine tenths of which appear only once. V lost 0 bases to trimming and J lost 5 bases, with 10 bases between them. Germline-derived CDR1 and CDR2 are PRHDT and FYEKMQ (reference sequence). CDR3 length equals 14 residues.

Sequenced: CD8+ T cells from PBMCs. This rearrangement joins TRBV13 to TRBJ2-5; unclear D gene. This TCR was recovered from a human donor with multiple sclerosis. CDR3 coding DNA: TGTGCCAGCAGCTTAGGGACCTTATGGGAGACCCAGTACTTC. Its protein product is CASSLGTLWETQYF.